This T cell receptor (beta chain) originates from a study of identifying expanded T cells in peripheral blood. Trimming stripped 5 bases from V and 4 bases from J, with 18 bases between. The CDR3 is made up of 15 amino acids. Germline-derived CDR1 and CDR2 are MNHEY and SVGAGI. The protocol was immunoSEQ multiplex PCR, while the TCRdb copy is restricted to in-frame clones and leaves out a portion. There are 75,000 to 90,000 clones in the sample; 84% occur only once, and 15% to 20% lies in the top ten. Of note for this clone: Its antigen is not known.

Whole-study results and caveats: Variance in clone template counts between roughly 2-week samples significantly increased with total template count across all healthy donors.

No infections or other immune events were documented during collection. The TCR originated in a person aged 18 to 75 in good health. V and J are TRBV6-5 and TRBJ2-7, with a possible D match to TRBD2 (6 bases). Specimen: blood. The DNA for the CDR3 is TGTGCCAGCAGTGGGGGGAACACCGGACGGTACGAGCAGTACTTC. It codes for CASSGGNTGRYEQYF.